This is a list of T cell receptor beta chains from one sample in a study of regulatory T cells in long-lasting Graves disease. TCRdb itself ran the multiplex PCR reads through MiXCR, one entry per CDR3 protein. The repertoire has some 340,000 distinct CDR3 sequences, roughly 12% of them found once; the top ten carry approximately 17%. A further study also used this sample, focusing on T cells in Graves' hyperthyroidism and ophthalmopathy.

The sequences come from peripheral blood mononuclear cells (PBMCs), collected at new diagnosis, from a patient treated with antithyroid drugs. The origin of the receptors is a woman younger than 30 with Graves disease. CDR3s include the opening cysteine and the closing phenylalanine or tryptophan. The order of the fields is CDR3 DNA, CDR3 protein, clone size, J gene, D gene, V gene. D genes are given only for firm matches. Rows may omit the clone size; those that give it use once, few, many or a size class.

CDR3 DNA: TGTGCCAGTAGTACACAGGGGTCGGGAGAAAAACTGTTTTTT; CDR3 protein: CASSTQGSGEKLFF; clone size: -; J gene: TRBJ1-4; D gene: TRBD1; V gene: TRBV19
CDR3 DNA: TGTGCCAGTAGTCCCCGGGCCTTAGTAGGTCAGCCCCAGCATTTT; CDR3 protein: CASSPRALVGQPQHF; clone size: -; J gene: TRBJ1-5; D gene: -; V gene: TRBV19
CDR3 DNA: TGCAGTGCTAGAGCGGAGACAGTCGCGAACACCGGGGAGCTGTTTTTT; CDR3 protein: CSARAETVANTGELFF; clone size: many; J gene: TRBJ2-2; D gene: -; V gene: TRBV20-1
CDR3 DNA: TGTGCCAGCAGCCTTATGACTAGCGGGGGGAAAGAGGCCCAGTACTTC; CDR3 protein: CASSLMTSGGKEAQYF; clone size: -; J gene: TRBJ2-5; D gene: TRBD2; V gene: TRBV7-9
CDR3 DNA: TGTGCCAGCAGCGTAGTCCCGGGAGCCCAAGAGACCCAGTACTTC; CDR3 protein: CASSVVPGAQETQYF; clone size: many; J gene: TRBJ2-5; D gene: -; V gene: TRBV9
CDR3 DNA: TGTGCCAGCAGCCAGGGGACCGGGGGCCGTCAGCCCCAGCATTTT; CDR3 protein: CASSQGTGGRQPQHF; clone size: -; J gene: TRBJ1-5; D gene: -; V gene: TRBV5-8
CDR3 DNA: TGTGCCAGTAGTATGTCAAGGCAGACCAATGAGCAGTTCTTC; CDR3 protein: CASSMSRQTNEQFF; clone size: many; J gene: TRBJ2-1; D gene: -; V gene: TRBV19
CDR3 DNA: TGTGCCAGCAGCTTAGTATACGGGGACACTGAAGCTTTCTTT; CDR3 protein: CASSLVYGDTEAFF; clone size: many; J gene: TRBJ1-1; D gene: -; V gene: TRBV7-2
CDR3 DNA: TGCAGCGAAAAGGGCGCTAGCGGTTACAATGAGCAGTTCTTC; CDR3 protein: CSEKGASGYNEQFF; clone size: many; J gene: TRBJ2-1; D gene: TRBD2; V gene: TRBV29-1
CDR3 DNA: TGTGCCAGCAGCTTAGAGGAGGGGAGCTACGAGCAGTACTTC; CDR3 protein: CASSLEEGSYEQYF; clone size: -; J gene: TRBJ2-7; D gene: -; V gene: TRBV7-9
CDR3 DNA: TGTGCCAGCAGCCCCCAGGCAAGAACGGGGGCGAATGAGCAGTTCTTC; CDR3 protein: CASSPQARTGANEQFF; clone size: few; J gene: TRBJ2-1; D gene: -; V gene: TRBV9
CDR3 DNA: TGTGCCAGCAGACTTCTTAGCTCCTACAATGAGCAGTTCTTC; CDR3 protein: CASRLLSSYNEQFF; clone size: many; J gene: TRBJ2-1; D gene: -; V gene: TRBV7-8
CDR3 DNA: TGTGCCAGCAGCGCGGGACTAGCGGGAGTTTCGTCCCAGTACTTC; CDR3 protein: CASSAGLAGVSSQYF; clone size: many; J gene: TRBJ2-5; D gene: TRBD2; V gene: TRBV5-4
CDR3 DNA: TGCGCCAGCAGCCACCCAGGGGAAGCGGGCGAAGCTTTCTTT; CDR3 protein: CASSHPGEAGEAFF; clone size: few; J gene: TRBJ1-1; D gene: -; V gene: TRBV4-1
CDR3 DNA: TGTGCCAGCAAGCTAGGGACAGGGTTGCGTGCTGGCTACACCTTC; CDR3 protein: CASKLGTGLRAGYTF; clone size: many; J gene: TRBJ1-2; D gene: TRBD1; V gene: TRBV2
CDR3 DNA: TGTGCCAGCAGTCTCTCAGGAGGTTTGAATCAGCCCCAGCATTTT; CDR3 protein: CASSLSGGLNQPQHF; clone size: -; J gene: TRBJ1-5; D gene: -; V gene: TRBV12-3/TRBV12-4
CDR3 DNA: TGTGCCAGCAGTAACCTAGCGGGGGCTGCCTACAATGAGCAGTTCTTC; CDR3 protein: CASSNLAGAAYNEQFF; clone size: -; J gene: TRBJ2-1; D gene: TRBD2; V gene: TRBV6-2/TRBV6-3
CDR3 DNA: TGTGCCTGGGCTAGGGCGTACAATGAGCAGTTCTTC; CDR3 protein: CAWARAYNEQFF; clone size: -; J gene: TRBJ2-1; D gene: -; V gene: TRBV30
CDR3 DNA: TGTGCCAGCAGTTACTCGCGCATAGCGGTCTACAATGAGCAGTTCTTC; CDR3 protein: CASSYSRIAVYNEQFF; clone size: many; J gene: TRBJ2-1; D gene: -; V gene: TRBV6-5
CDR3 DNA: TGTGCCAGCAGGACCTTCGGGACTAGCGGGAGCCCCCATGATGAGCAGTACTTC; CDR3 protein: CASRTFGTSGSPHDEQYF; clone size: many; J gene: TRBJ2-7; D gene: TRBD2; V gene: TRBV28
CDR3 DNA: TGTGCCAGTAGTCCGACAGATCCCGGGGGCGAGCAGTACTTC; CDR3 protein: CASSPTDPGGEQYF; clone size: -; J gene: TRBJ2-7; D gene: -; V gene: TRBV19
CDR3 DNA: TGTGCCAGCAGGCCTGCGGTGGGCCTTTGTAATTCACCCCTCCACTTT; CDR3 protein: CASRPAVGLCNSPLHF; clone size: -; J gene: TRBJ1-6; D gene: -; V gene: TRBV6-2/TRBV6-3
CDR3 DNA: TGTGCCAGCAGCTTAGCGTCGGGGACTAGCGGGGGCCAAGAGACCCAGTACTTC; CDR3 protein: CASSLASGTSGGQETQYF; clone size: many; J gene: TRBJ2-5; D gene: TRBD2; V gene: TRBV7-6
CDR3 DNA: TGTGCCAGCAGAATACAAGAGACCCAGTACTTC; CDR3 protein: CASRIQETQYF; clone size: many; J gene: TRBJ2-5; D gene: -; V gene: TRBV2
CDR3 DNA: TGTGCCAGCAGCTTACCTACGGCAGGGGATAATTCACCCCTCCACTTT; CDR3 protein: CASSLPTAGDNSPLHF; clone size: many; J gene: TRBJ1-6; D gene: -; V gene: TRBV7-9
CDR3 DNA: TGTGCCAGCAGCATTGATGACGGTGATAATTCACCCCTCCACTTT; CDR3 protein: CASSIDDGDNSPLHF; clone size: many; J gene: TRBJ1-6; D gene: -; V gene: TRBV2
CDR3 DNA: TGTGCCAGCAGCCTGGGACAGCCTTCCAACTATGGCTACACCTTC; CDR3 protein: CASSLGQPSNYGYTF; clone size: -; J gene: TRBJ1-2; D gene: TRBD1; V gene: TRBV27
CDR3 DNA: TGTGCCAGCAGTTTAGCGGGGGCTTACAATGAGCAGTCCTTC; CDR3 protein: CASSLAGAYNEQSF; clone size: -; J gene: TRBJ2-1; D gene: -; V gene: TRBV27
CDR3 DNA: TGTGCCAGCAGCTTGTTTTTAAACACTGAAGCTTTCTTT; CDR3 protein: CASSLFLNTEAFF; clone size: few; J gene: TRBJ1-1; D gene: -; V gene: TRBV11-2
CDR3 DNA: TGTGCCAGCACCTCGGTAGCAGATACGCAGTATTTT; CDR3 protein: CASTSVADTQYF; clone size: few; J gene: TRBJ2-3; D gene: -; V gene: TRBV12-3/TRBV12-4
CDR3 DNA: TGTGCCAGCAGCTCCGGACAGAAAGAGACCCAGTACTTC; CDR3 protein: CASSSGQKETQYF; clone size: many; J gene: TRBJ2-5; D gene: -; V gene: TRBV2
CDR3 DNA: TGTGCCTGGAGTACAATGACAGGGATCGGTCTTGATGAGCAGTTCTTC; CDR3 protein: CAWSTMTGIGLDEQFF; clone size: few; J gene: TRBJ2-1; D gene: TRBD1; V gene: TRBV30
CDR3 DNA: TGTGCCAGCAGACCACAAGGACTCAATGAAAAACTGTTTTTT; CDR3 protein: CASRPQGLNEKLFF; clone size: many; J gene: TRBJ1-4; D gene: -; V gene: TRBV12-3/TRBV12-4
CDR3 DNA: TGTGCCAGCAGCCAATCAGGCCGACAGGGGCGAGCTGAAGCTTTCTTT; CDR3 protein: CASSQSGRQGRAEAFF; clone size: few; J gene: TRBJ1-1; D gene: TRBD1; V gene: TRBV11-2
CDR3 DNA: TGTGCCAGCAGTGATGGCGCAGGGTTGTATTCACCCCTCCACTTT; CDR3 protein: CASSDGAGLYSPLHF; clone size: few; J gene: TRBJ1-6; D gene: -; V gene: TRBV2
CDR3 DNA: TGTGCCATCAGTGTGGAGGGTTCATATGGCTACACCTTC; CDR3 protein: CAISVEGSYGYTF; clone size: few; J gene: TRBJ1-2; D gene: -; V gene: TRBV10-3
CDR3 DNA: TGCAGTGCTAGAGACAGGATCGACTACGAGCAGTACTTC; CDR3 protein: CSARDRIDYEQYF; clone size: many; J gene: TRBJ2-7; D gene: -; V gene: TRBV20-1
CDR3 DNA: TGTGCCAGCAGCCCTAGACCCGGACAGCAAAACTTCTTGAACACTGAAGCTTTCTTT; CDR3 protein: CASSPRPGQQNFLNTEAFF; clone size: many; J gene: TRBJ1-1; D gene: -; V gene: TRBV3-1
CDR3 DNA: TGTGCCAGCAGTTACTCTGGTAGAAACACAGATACGCAGTATTTT; CDR3 protein: CASSYSGRNTDTQYF; clone size: -; J gene: TRBJ2-3; D gene: -; V gene: TRBV6-2/TRBV6-3
CDR3 DNA: TGTGCCAGCAGTCACATCAGGGCCGGGGAGCTGTTTTTT; CDR3 protein: CASSHIRAGELFF; clone size: many; J gene: TRBJ2-2; D gene: -; V gene: TRBV6-1
CDR3 DNA: TGTGCCAGCAGCCTAAGAGCGGGCCACTCCTACGAGCAGTACTTC; CDR3 protein: CASSLRAGHSYEQYF; clone size: many; J gene: TRBJ2-7; D gene: -; V gene: TRBV27
CDR3 DNA: TGTGCCAGCAGTTTATCCGACAGGGGAACAAAGCTCTTC; CDR3 protein: CASSLSDRGTKLF; clone size: many; J gene: TRBJ2-1; D gene: TRBD1; V gene: TRBV28
CDR3 DNA: TGTGCCAGCAGTTTCTTCCCGACTAGCGACACCTTCAATGAGCAGTTCTTC; CDR3 protein: CASSFFPTSDTFNEQFF; clone size: -; J gene: TRBJ2-1; D gene: TRBD2; V gene: TRBV9
CDR3 DNA: TGCGCCAGCAGCCAACGGGACAGGGGGCAAAATGAAAAACTGTTTTTT; CDR3 protein: CASSQRDRGQNEKLFF; clone size: -; J gene: TRBJ1-4; D gene: TRBD1; V gene: TRBV4-3
CDR3 DNA: TGTGCCAGCAGCCCGGACAGGGTTAATTCACCCCTCCACTTT; CDR3 protein: CASSPDRVNSPLHF; clone size: few; J gene: TRBJ1-6; D gene: TRBD1; V gene: TRBV4-2
CDR3 DNA: TGCAGTGCGACCGGGACAGGGGACAACTACGAGCAGTACTTC; CDR3 protein: CSATGTGDNYEQYF; clone size: many; J gene: TRBJ2-7; D gene: TRBD1; V gene: TRBV20-1
CDR3 DNA: TGTGCCAGCAGCTTGTTGGACAGGGGCTACGAGCAGTACTTC; CDR3 protein: CASSLLDRGYEQYF; clone size: many; J gene: TRBJ2-7; D gene: TRBD1; V gene: TRBV5-5
CDR3 DNA: TGTGCCAGCTCACCAGCAGCAATAAACACTGAAGCTTTCTTT; CDR3 protein: CASSPAAINTEAFF; clone size: many; J gene: TRBJ1-1; D gene: -; V gene: TRBV18
CDR3 DNA: TGCAGTGCTAGAGGGCGACAGGGCTCATACGAGCAGTACTTC; CDR3 protein: CSARGRQGSYEQYF; clone size: many; J gene: TRBJ2-7; D gene: TRBD1; V gene: TRBV20-1